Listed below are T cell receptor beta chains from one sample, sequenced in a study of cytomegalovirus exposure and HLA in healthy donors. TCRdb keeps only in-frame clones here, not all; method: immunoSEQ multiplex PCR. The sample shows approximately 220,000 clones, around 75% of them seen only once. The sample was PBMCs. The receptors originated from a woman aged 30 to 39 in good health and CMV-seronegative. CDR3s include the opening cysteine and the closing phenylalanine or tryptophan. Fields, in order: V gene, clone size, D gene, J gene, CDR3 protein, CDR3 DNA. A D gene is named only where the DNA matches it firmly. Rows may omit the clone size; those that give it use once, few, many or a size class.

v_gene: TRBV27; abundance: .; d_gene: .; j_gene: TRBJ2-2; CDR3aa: CATLQGRGTGELFF; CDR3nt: TGTGCCACCTTACAGGGAAGAGGGACCGGGGAGCTGTTTTTT
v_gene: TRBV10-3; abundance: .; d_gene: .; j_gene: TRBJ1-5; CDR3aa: CAISEGPGQPQHF; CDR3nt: TGTGCCATCAGTGAGGGTCCGGGTCAGCCCCAGCATTTT
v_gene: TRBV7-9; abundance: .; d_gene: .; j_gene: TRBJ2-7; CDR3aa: CASSLTPGLLAYEQYF; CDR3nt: TGTGCCAGCAGCTTAACTCCGGGACTCTTAGCCTACGAGCAGTACTTC
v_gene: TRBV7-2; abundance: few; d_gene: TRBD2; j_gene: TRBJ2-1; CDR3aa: CASSPGGLAGYNEQFF; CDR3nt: TGTGCCAGCAGCCCAGGAGGGCTAGCGGGTTACAATGAGCAGTTCTTC
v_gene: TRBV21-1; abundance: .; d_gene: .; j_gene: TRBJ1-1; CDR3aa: CASSKVAKGERRLEAFF; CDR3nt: TGTGCCAGCAGCAAAGTCGCGAAGGGGGAGCGCCGTCTTGAGGCTTTCTTT
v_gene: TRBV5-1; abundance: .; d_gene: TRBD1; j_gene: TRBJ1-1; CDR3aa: CVSSLETGRWNTEAFF; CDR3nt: TGCGTCAGCAGCTTGGAGACAGGGCGATGGAACACTGAAGCTTTCTTT
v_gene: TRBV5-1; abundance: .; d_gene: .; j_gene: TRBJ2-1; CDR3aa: CASSSEAGEQFF; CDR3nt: TGCGCCAGCAGCTCCGAAGCAGGTGAGCAGTTCTTC
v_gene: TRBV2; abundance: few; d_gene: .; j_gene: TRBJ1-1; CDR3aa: CASSSPIFRMGSTEAFF; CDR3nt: TGTGCCAGCAGTTCCCCTATTTTTCGGATGGGGAGTACTGAAGCTTTCTTT
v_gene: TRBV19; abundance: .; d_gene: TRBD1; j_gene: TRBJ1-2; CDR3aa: CASSIGQGNYGYTF; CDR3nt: TGTGCCAGTAGTATCGGACAGGGAAACTATGGCTACACCTTC
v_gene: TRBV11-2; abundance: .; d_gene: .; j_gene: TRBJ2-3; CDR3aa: CASMLGTRNTDTQYF; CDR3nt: TGTGCCAGCATGTTGGGGACTCGTAACACAGATACGCAGTATTTT
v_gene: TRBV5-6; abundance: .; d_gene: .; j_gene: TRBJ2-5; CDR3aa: CASSLGVPGETQYF; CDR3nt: TGTGCCAGCAGCTTAGGCGTGCCAGGAGAGACCCAGTACTTC
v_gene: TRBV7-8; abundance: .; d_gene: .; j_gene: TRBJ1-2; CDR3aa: CASSLGQGRGYTF; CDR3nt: TGTGCCAGCAGCTTAGGCCAGGGTAGGGGCTACACCTTC
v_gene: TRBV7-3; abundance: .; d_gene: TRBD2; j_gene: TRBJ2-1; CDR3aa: CASSLLAGAGDEQFF; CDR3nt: TGTGCCAGCAGCTTACTAGCGGGGGCCGGGGATGAGCAGTTCTTC
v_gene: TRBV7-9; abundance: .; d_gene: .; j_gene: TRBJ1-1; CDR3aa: CASSFEGDTEAFF; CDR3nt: TGTGCCAGCAGCTTCGAGGGGGACACTGAAGCTTTCTTT
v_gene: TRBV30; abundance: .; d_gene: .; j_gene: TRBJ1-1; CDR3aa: CAWTGGGRGNTEAFF; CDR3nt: TGTGCCTGGACCGGCGGGGGACGCGGAAACACTGAAGCTTTCTTT
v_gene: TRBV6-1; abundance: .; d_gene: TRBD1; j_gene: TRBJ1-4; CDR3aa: CASSERTGQGLTNEKLFF; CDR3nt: TGTGCCAGCAGTGAACGGACGGGACAGGGCCTAACTAATGAAAAACTGTTTTTT
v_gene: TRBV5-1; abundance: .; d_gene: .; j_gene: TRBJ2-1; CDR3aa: CASSRALEGREQFF; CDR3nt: TGCGCCAGCTCACGGGCCCTCGAGGGCCGGGAGCAGTTCTTC
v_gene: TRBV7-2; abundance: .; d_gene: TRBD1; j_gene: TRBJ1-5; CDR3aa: CASSLSVTGYQPQHF; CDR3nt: TGTGCCAGCAGCTTATCCGTGACAGGGTATCAGCCCCAGCATTTT
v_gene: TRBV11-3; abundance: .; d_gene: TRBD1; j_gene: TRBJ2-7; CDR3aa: CASSGGTGSSYEQYF; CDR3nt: TGTGCCAGCAGCGGAGGGACAGGGTCCTCCTACGAGCAGTACTTC
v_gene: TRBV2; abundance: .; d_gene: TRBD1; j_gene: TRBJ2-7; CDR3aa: CASSPGQGFEQYF; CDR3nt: TGTGCCAGCAGTCCCGGACAGGGTTTCGAGCAGTACTTC
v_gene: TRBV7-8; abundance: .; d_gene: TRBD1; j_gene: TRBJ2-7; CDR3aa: CASSLASGQGGYEQYF; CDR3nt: TGTGCCAGCAGCTTAGCTTCGGGACAGGGCGGCTACGAGCAGTACTTC
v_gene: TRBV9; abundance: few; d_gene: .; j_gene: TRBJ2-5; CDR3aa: CASSVASSETQYF; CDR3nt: TGTGCCAGCAGCGTAGCGAGTTCGGAGACCCAGTACTTC
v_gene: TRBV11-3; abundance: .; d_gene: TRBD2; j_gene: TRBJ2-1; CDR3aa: CASSRTSGGSNEQFF; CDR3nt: TGTGCCAGCAGCCGGACTAGCGGGGGGAGCAATGAGCAGTTCTTC
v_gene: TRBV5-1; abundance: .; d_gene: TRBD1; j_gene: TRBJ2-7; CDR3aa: CASSPGTGGRVEQYF; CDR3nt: TGCGCCAGCAGCCCGGGGACAGGGGGCCGTGTGGAGCAGTACTTC
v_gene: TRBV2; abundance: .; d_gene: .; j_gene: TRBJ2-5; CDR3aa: CARAEGRETQYF; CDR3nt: TGTGCCAGGGCGGAGGGTCGGGAGACCCAGTACTTC
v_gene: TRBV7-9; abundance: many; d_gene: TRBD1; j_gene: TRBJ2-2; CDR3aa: CASSVAGGSRTGELFF; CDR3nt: TGTGCCAGCAGCGTCGCAGGGGGCTCGAGGACCGGGGAGCTGTTTTTT
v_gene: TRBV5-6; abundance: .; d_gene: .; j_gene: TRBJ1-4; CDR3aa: CASSGGEQQWYEKLFF; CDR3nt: TGTGCCAGCTCCGGGGGGGAACAGCAGTGGTATGAAAAACTGTTTTTT
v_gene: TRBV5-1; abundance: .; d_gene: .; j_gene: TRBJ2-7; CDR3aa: CASSLGVTRFDEQYF; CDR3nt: TGCGCCAGCAGCTTGGGCGTCACTAGGTTTGACGAGCAGTACTTC
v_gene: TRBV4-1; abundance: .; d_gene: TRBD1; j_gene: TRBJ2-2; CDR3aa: CASSHSDRANGELFF; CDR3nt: TGCGCCAGCAGCCACTCGGACAGGGCGAACGGGGAGCTGTTTTTT
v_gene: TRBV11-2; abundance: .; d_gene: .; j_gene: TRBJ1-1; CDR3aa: CASSLDPWQAKTMNTEAFF; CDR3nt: TGTGCCAGCAGCTTAGATCCGTGGCAGGCGAAGACCATGAACACTGAAGCTTTCTTT
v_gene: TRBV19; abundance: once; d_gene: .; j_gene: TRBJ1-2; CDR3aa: CASTRGVVGGYTF; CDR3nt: TGTGCCAGTACCCGGGGGGTCGTTGGGGGCTACACCTTC
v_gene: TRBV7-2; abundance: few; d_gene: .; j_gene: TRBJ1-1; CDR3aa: CASLRPGVTEAFF; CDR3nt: TGTGCCAGCCTGAGGCCCGGTGTCACTGAAGCTTTCTTT
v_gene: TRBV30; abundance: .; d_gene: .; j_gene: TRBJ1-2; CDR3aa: CAWSVVNRAYGYTF; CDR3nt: TGTGCCTGGAGTGTAGTAAACCGCGCTTATGGCTACACCTTC
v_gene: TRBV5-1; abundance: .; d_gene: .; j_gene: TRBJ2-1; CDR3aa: CASSLDGGAYNEQFF; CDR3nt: TGCGCCAGCAGCTTAGACGGCGGGGCTTACAATGAGCAGTTCTTC
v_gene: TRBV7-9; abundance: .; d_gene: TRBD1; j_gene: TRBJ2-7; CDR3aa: CASRPTTGQGDEQYF; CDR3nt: TGTGCCAGCAGGCCGACAACCGGACAGGGCGACGAGCAGTACTTC
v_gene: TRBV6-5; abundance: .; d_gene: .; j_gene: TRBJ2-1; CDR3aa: CASSPDNNPYNEQFF; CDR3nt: TGTGCCAGCAGTCCTGACAATAACCCCTACAATGAGCAGTTCTTC
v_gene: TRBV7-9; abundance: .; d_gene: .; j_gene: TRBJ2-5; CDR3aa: CASSSGGVGPETQYF; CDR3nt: TGTGCCAGCAGCTCGGGCGGGGTGGGGCCAGAGACCCAGTACTTC
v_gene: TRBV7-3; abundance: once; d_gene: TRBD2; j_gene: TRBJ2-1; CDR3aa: CASSLISGSGYEQFF; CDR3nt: TGTGCCAGCAGCTTAATAAGCGGGAGTGGGTATGAGCAGTTCTTC
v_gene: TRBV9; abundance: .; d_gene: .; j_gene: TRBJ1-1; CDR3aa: CASSVGGKLNTEAFF; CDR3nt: TGTGCCAGCAGCGTTGGGGGGAAGTTGAACACTGAAGCTTTCTTT
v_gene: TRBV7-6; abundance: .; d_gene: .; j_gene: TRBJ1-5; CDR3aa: CASSLDFDSYNQPQHF; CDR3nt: TGTGCCAGCAGCCTGGATTTTGACAGCTACAATCAGCCCCAGCATTTT
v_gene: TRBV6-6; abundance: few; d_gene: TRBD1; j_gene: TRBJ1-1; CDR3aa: CASSTTGFTEAFF; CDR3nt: TGTGCCAGCAGCACGACAGGGTTCACTGAAGCTTTCTTT
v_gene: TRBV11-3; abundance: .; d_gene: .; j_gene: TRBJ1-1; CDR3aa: CASSLRGDTEAFF; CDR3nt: TGTGCCAGCAGCTTAAGGGGCGACACTGAAGCTTTCTTT